Following are 4 T cell receptor beta chains from one sample sequenced in a study of blood T cell repertoires in COVID-19. Generated by immunoSEQ multiplex PCR, the TCRdb table keeps only in-frame clones and is missing some. The sample carries around 150,000 clones, around 73% recorded once. Sequencing was done on a sample of peripheral blood. Source of these receptors: a man in his 60s who had recovered from COVID-19.

CDR3 bases: TGCGCCAGCAGCCTAACACAGGCCTCGGCTGTTTTCGGTGAAAAACTGTTTTTT. It translates to CASSLTQASAVFGEKLFF. The rearrangement links TRBV4-3 to TRBJ1-4, with a tentative D call TRBD1 (5 bases). Germline loops: CDR1 LGHNA, CDR2 YSLEER. The V gene lost 4 bases and the J gene lost 7 bases, with 25 bases spanning the gap. The CDR3 is 18 residues long.

The chain carries TRBV6-6 and TRBJ1-1; D might be TRBD1 (6 bases). The length of the CDR3 is 12 residues. Germline values: CDR1 MNHNY, CDR2 SVGAGI (reference sequence). V lost 4 bases to trimming and J lost 10 bases, with 13 bases between them. CDR3 bases: TGTGCCAGCAGTTCGGCAGGGGACGGAGCTTTCTTT. This codes for CASSSAGDGAFF.

The chain combines TRBV6-5 with TRBJ1-4; D might be TRBD1 (5 bases). With 8 bases removed from V and 1 base from J, the gap between germline ends came to 11 bases. The CDR3 is 14 amino acids. Per the germline V gene, CDR1 is MNHEY and CDR2 is SVGAGI. This CDR3 reads CASSRDLTNEKLFF. Written as DNA, the CDR3 is TGTGCCAGCTCGAGGGACTTAACTAATGAAAAACTGTTTTTT.

The chain joins TRBV29-1 to TRBJ2-3, with a possible D match to TRBD2 (6 bases). Looked up from germline, CDR1 is SQVTM and CDR2 is ANQGSEA. The V gene lost 6 bases and the J gene lost 0 bases, with 13 bases spanning the gap. The CDR3 extends over 14 amino acids. The CDR3: CSVGTGSSTDTQYF. DNA for the CDR3: TGCAGCGTGGGGACTGGGAGTAGCACAGATACGCAGTATTTT.